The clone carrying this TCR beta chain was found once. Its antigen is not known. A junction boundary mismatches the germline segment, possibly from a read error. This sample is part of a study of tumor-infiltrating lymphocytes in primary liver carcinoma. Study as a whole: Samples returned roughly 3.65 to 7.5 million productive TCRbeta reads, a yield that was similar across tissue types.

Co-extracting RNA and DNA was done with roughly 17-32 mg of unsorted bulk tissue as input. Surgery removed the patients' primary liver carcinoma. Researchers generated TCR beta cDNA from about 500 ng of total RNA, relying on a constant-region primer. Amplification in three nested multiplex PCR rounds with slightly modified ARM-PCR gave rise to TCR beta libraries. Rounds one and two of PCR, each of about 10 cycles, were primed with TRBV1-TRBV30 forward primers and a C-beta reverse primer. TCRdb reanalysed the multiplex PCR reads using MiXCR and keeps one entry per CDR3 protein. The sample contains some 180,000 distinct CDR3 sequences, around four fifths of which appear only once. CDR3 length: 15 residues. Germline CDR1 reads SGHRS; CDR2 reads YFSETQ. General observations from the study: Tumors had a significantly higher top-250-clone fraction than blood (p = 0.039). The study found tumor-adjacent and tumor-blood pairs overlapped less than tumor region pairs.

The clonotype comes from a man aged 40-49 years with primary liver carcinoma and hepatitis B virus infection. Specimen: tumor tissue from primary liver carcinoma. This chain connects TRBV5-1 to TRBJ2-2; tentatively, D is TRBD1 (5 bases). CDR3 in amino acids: CASSGRAPNTGELFF. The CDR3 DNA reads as TGCGCCAGCAGCGGCAGGGCCCCGAATACCGGGGAGCTGTTTTTT.